Presented here are 26 T cell receptor beta chains from one specimen sequenced in a study of CD8 T cells in Susac syndrome. Random hexamers were used to reverse transcribe an amount of roughly 0.45 to 1 ug RNA. TCRdb reanalysed the immunoSEQ multiplex PCR reads using MiXCR and keeps one entry per CDR3 protein. The top ten clones hold about 0.12% of a sample with about 430,000 distinct CDR3 sequences, approximately 85% of them seen once. Input material: CD8+ T cells from PBMCs. The receptors stem from a human donor with multiple sclerosis.

J is TRBJ2-2 and V is TRBV30; D tentatively fits TRBD1 or TRBD2 (6 bases each). Per germline, CDR1 GTSNPN and CDR2 SVGIG (reference sequence). The CDR3 sequence is 18 residues long. Trimming removed 2 bases from V and 2 bases from J, with 21 bases in between. In DNA, the CDR3 is TGTGCCTGGAGTCCCCCGGGGGCCAGGAGACTTAACACCGGGGAGCTGTTTTTT. It codes for CAWSPPGARRLNTGELFF.

This sequence joins TRBV7-6 and TRBJ2-3, with D maybe TRBD1 (5 bases). CDR1 SGHVS and CDR2 FNYEAQ come from the germline V gene. The CDR3 has 14 residues. Trimming took 6 bases from V and 3 from J, leaving 13 bases between them. CDR3 amino acids: CASRARVGTDTQYF. Here the CDR3 DNA reads TGTGCCAGCAGGGCCAGGGTAGGAACAGATACGCAGTATTTT.

The V call is TRBV12-3 or TRBV12-4, the J call TRBJ1-1, with D hard to call. This CDR3 contains 14 residues. Deletions cut 3 bases from V and 0 bases from J, with 8 bases between. In DNA, the CDR3 is TGTGCCAGCAGTTTCGGTTTTGTGAACACTGAAGCTTTCTTT. Protein: CASSFGFVNTEAFF.

The chain carries TRBV6-5 and TRBJ2-4, with 7 bases aligning to TRBD1. V dropped 5 bases and J dropped 15; count of bases not matched to a gene: 7. In germline, CDR1 is MNHEY, CDR2 SVGAGI. The CDR3 is made up of 11 amino acids. CDR3 region: CASSPGGEWYF. The CDR3 region has the DNA TGTGCCAGCAGTCCAGGGGGTGAGTGGTACTTC.

The chain carries TRBV6-2 or TRBV6-3 and TRBJ2-1; D is undetermined. The CDR3 is 12 amino acids. The V and J ends lost 5 bases and 7 bases respectively, with 9 bases between them. Germline-derived CDR1 and CDR2 are MNHEY and SVGEGT. CDR3 nucleotide sequence: TGTGCCAGCAGTCCCCTGTGGAATGAGCAGTTCTTC. The encoded protein is CASSPLWNEQFF.

This rearrangement joins TRBV27 to TRBJ2-2; TRBD1 matches at 9 bases. Germline V gives CDR1 MNHEY, CDR2 SMNVEV (reference sequence). V was pared by 5 bases and J by 0 bases, with 10 bases of the junction left unmatched. The length of the CDR3 is 18 residues. In DNA form, the CDR3 reads TGTGCCAGCAGTCCCGACAGGGGGACAGTAGCGAACACCGGGGAGCTGTTTTTT. It translates to CASSPDRGTVANTGELFF.

The rearrangement links TRBV10-3 to TRBJ1-1; D is unresolved. Per germline, CDR1 ENHRY and CDR2 SYGVKD. This CDR3 spans 14 amino acids. The V gene lost 3 bases and the J gene lost 1 base, with 9 bases spanning the gap. CDR3 bases: TGTGCCATCAGTGAAGAGCAGAAGAACACTGAAGCTTTCTTT. It translates to CAISEEQKNTEAFF.

This chain connects TRBV9 to TRBJ1-2; D gene ambiguous. V gave up 4 bases and J gave up 3 bases, with 7 bases separating them. Germline loops: CDR1 SGDLS, CDR2 YYNGEE. CDR3 length: 12 residues. The CDR3 sequence: CASSPRDYGYTF. CDR3 DNA sequence: TGTGCCAGCAGCCCCCGAGACTATGGCTACACCTTC.

The gene calls are TRBV10-3 and TRBJ1-2; D not resolved. Trimming pared 2 bases from V and 5 bases from J, leaving 12 bases between. Looked up from germline, CDR1 is ENHRY and CDR2 is SYGVKD. There are 14 residues in the CDR3. CDR3 in amino acids: CAISELSAAYGYTF. For the CDR3, the DNA is TGTGCCATCAGTGAGCTGTCCGCTGCTTATGGCTACACCTTC.

The chain is built from TRBV9 and TRBJ2-7; D is perhaps TRBD2 (5 bases). The CDR3 length is 15 residues. In germline, CDR1 is SGDLS, CDR2 YYNGEE. V gave up 4 bases and J gave up 0 bases, with 14 bases separating them. The CDR3 reads CASSPREGLSYEQYF. Written as DNA, the CDR3 is TGTGCCAGCAGCCCAAGGGAAGGACTCTCCTACGAGCAGTACTTC.

The chain employs TRBV4-1 and TRBJ1-1; D is undetermined. Germline V lookup: CDR1 MGHRA, CDR2 YSYEKL. The ends were cut back, 0 bases at V and 1 base at J, with 9 bases in the middle. This CDR3 spans 15 amino acids. The CDR3 reads CASSQEVGENTEAFF. DNA for the CDR3: TGCGCCAGCAGCCAAGAAGTCGGCGAGAACACTGAAGCTTTCTTT.

This clonotype was detected once. The chain employs TRBV19 and TRBJ1-2, with no clear D. Trimming stripped 2 bases from V and 7 bases from J, with 14 bases between. This CDR3 comprises 14 residues. The germline CDR1 and CDR2 sequences are LNHDA and SQIVND (reference sequence). CDR3 loop: CASSISTGPSGYTF. The CDR3 nucleotides read TGTGCCAGTAGTATATCGACCGGGCCAAGTGGCTACACCTTC.

This clonotype appeared a few times. The gene calls are TRBV9 and TRBJ1-1; TRBD1 aligns across 9 bases. Germline values: CDR1 SGDLS, CDR2 YYNGEE. Unmatched junction bases numbered 9, after V lost 3 bases and J lost 6 bases. The CDR3 contains 15 residues. CDR3: CASSGGTGRVPEAFF. In nucleotides, the CDR3 is TGTGCCAGCAGCGGGGGGACAGGGAGGGTTCCTGAAGCTTTCTTT.

The chain combines TRBV28 with TRBJ2-7; 7 nucleotides line up with TRBD2. The germline V gene has CDR1 MDHEN and CDR2 SYDVKM. J was trimmed by 2 bases and V by 6 bases; bases with no gene match: 7. This CDR3 is 14 amino acids long. The CDR3 nucleotides are TGTGCCAGCAGCTTTGGCGGGGGTCCCTACGAGCAGTACTTC. It codes for CASSFGGGPYEQYF.

This chain links TRBV27 with TRBJ2-7, with TRBD1 matching over 7 bases. Germline V gives CDR1 MNHEY, CDR2 SMNVEV (reference sequence). With 5 bases clipped from V and 4 bases from J, the junction kept 8 bases outside the gene matches. This CDR3 is built from 14 residues. As DNA, the CDR3 is TGTGCCAGCAGTGCCACCGGGACAGATTACGAGCAGTACTTC. It codes for CASSATGTDYEQYF.

This clonotype has a single count. This chain connects TRBV6-5 to TRBJ1-1, with 10 bases that match TRBD1. The CDR3 is 18 amino acids. J gave up 1 base and V 0 bases, and 8 bases lay outside the gene matches. The germline CDR1 and CDR2 sequences are MNHEY and SVGAGI. The DNA for the CDR3 is TGTGCCAGCAGTTACTCGACAGGGGGCTATGGTACGAACACTGAAGCTTTCTTT. This encodes CASSYSTGGYGTNTEAFF.

This chain uses TRBV7-9 with TRBJ2-1; tentatively, D is TRBD1 (5 bases). Germline CDR1 reads SEHNR; CDR2 reads FQNEAQ (reference sequence). Trimming took 4 bases from V and 9 from J, leaving 10 bases between them. The CDR3 has 12 residues. The CDR3 DNA sequence: TGTGCCAGCAGCTCCAGACAGATTGAGCAGTTCTTC. Its translation is CASSSRQIEQFF.

The chain recombines TRBV28 with TRBJ2-7; 14 nucleotides line up with TRBD2. There are 16 residues in the CDR3. V trimming: 8 bases; J trimming: 3 bases; junction bases outside the gene matches: 9. Germline V lookup: CDR1 MDHEN, CDR2 SYDVKM. CDR3 nucleotide sequence: TGTGCCAGCGGACCGGGACTAGCGGGAGTCGGCTACGAGCAGTACTTC. This sequence encodes CASGPGLAGVGYEQYF.

Concerning this clonotype: A junction end diverges from the germline sequence, so it may reflect a read error. The rearrangement joins TRBV7-6 to TRBJ1-1; D is unclear. The germline V gene has CDR1 SGHVS and CDR2 FNYEAQ. This CDR3 contains 17 residues. CDR3 nucleotide sequence: TGTGCCAGCGCATCCCGAGATGAGCTTTGGTTGAACACTAAAGCTTTCTTT. Its protein product is CASASRDELWLNTKAFF.

This chain connects TRBV9 to TRBJ1-2; the D gene is possibly TRBD1 (5 bases). The germline V gene encodes CDR1 SGDLS and CDR2 YYNGEE. The CDR3 is 13 residues long. The V and J ends lost 4 bases and 4 bases respectively, with 11 bases between them. The CDR3 spells CASSREGSYGYTF. CDR3 sequence (DNA): TGTGCCAGCAGCAGGGAGGGGAGCTATGGCTACACCTTC.

This clonotype was detected once. This chain joins TRBV10-1 and TRBJ1-1; D unclear. The CDR3 extends over 14 amino acids. Trimming took 3 bases from V and 1 from J, leaving 9 bases between them. CDR1 is WNHNN, CDR2 SYGVQD, per germline (reference sequence). The CDR3 nucleotides read TGCGCCAGCAGTGAACAATATCCGAACACTGAAGCTTTCTTT. Translated, it gives CASSEQYPNTEAFF.

V is TRBV5-1 and J is TRBJ2-1; no definite D call. This CDR3 region has 16 residues. With 2 bases removed from V and 0 bases from J, the gap between germline ends came to 12 bases. Germline V CDR1 and CDR2: SGHRS, YFSETQ. Here the CDR3 reads CASSFLAPGSYNEQFF. CDR3 nucleotide sequence: TGCGCCAGCAGCTTCCTGGCCCCGGGCTCCTACAATGAGCAGTTCTTC. The full variable domain, completed using reference TRBV5-1 and TRBJ2-1, is KAGVTQTPRYLIKTRGQQVTLSCSPISGHRSVSWYQQTPGQGLQFLFEYFSETQRNKGNFPGRFSGRQFSNSRSEMNVSTLELGDSALYLCASSFLAPGSYNEQFFGPGTRLTVL.

The V gene is TRBV12-3 or TRBV12-4, the J gene TRBJ2-7; 7 nucleotides match TRBD2. The trim removed 3 bases at V and 3 bases at J, leaving 8 bases unmatched. The CDR3 length is 15 residues. CDR3 protein: CASSLGGDGFYEQYF. CDR3 DNA sequence: TGTGCCAGCAGTTTGGGGGGGGATGGGTTCTACGAGCAGTACTTC.

This clonotype has just a few counts. The rearrangement uses TRBV6-5 and TRBJ1-5, with D possibly being TRBD1 (6 bases). Trimming pared 0 bases from V and 7 bases from J, leaving 13 bases between. The CDR3 covers 15 residues. Germline loops: CDR1 MNHEY, CDR2 SVGAGI. This CDR3 reads CASSYSVRGGQPQHF. The CDR3 DNA reads as TGTGCCAGCAGTTACTCGGTCAGGGGCGGCCAGCCCCAGCATTTT.

This sequence joins TRBV4-1 and TRBJ2-7, with D possibly matching TRBD2 (5 bases). Looked up from germline, CDR1 is MGHRA and CDR2 is YSYEKL. The CDR3 has 16 residues. Trimming removed 0 bases from V and 4 bases from J, with 16 bases in between. The CDR3 sequence: CASSQDLIGEQYEQYF. The CDR3 nucleotides read TGCGCCAGCAGCCAAGATCTCATCGGGGAGCAATACGAGCAGTACTTC.

The rearrangement joins TRBV27 to TRBJ1-5, with D perhaps matching TRBD1 (5 bases). Between the trimmed V and J ends, which lost 3 bases and 2 bases, there was a span of 8 bases. CDR1 is MNHEY, CDR2 SMNVEV, per germline (reference sequence). The CDR3 spans 14 residues. CDR3 in DNA: TGTGCCAGCAGTTTCTTACAGGGCAATCAGCCCCAGCATTTT. This encodes CASSFLQGNQPQHF.